This T cell receptor (beta chain) was obtained from a study of OX40 agonist ivuxolimab in advanced cancers. The overall study: Patients were treated with ivuxolimab, an agonistic anti-OX40 (CD134) antibody.

V was clipped by 0 bases and J by 3 bases; unmatched bases: 11. The CDR3 consists of 18 residues. Study-wide results and caveats: Expanded clones were, on average, more numerous among CD8+ T cells than CD4+.

Regarding this clone: What it binds is unknown.

Assay: immunoSEQ multiplex PCR; the TCRdb copy retains only in-frame clones and omits some. Here the sample spans around 70,000 clones, approximately 92% being singletons. The chain employs TRBV6-7 and TRBJ2-4; 7 nucleotides align to TRBD1. TRBV6-7 is an open reading frame, and its role is uncertain. The sample was CD4+ or CD8+ T cells sorted from blood, taken in a trial of the OX40 agonist ivuxolimab. The sequence was collected from an adult with an advanced solid tumor such as melanoma, head and neck, liver or kidney cancer. The chain's CDR3 is CASSYSRKRGLCKNIQYF. DNA for the CDR3: TGTGCCAGCAGTTACTCTCGGAAAAGGGGGCTTTGCAAAAACATTCAGTACTTC.